Each of the 32 T cell receptor beta chains below was sequenced from the same sample in a study of PD-L1 blockade in urothelial cancer. Assay used: immunoSEQ multiplex PCR; TCRdb lists only in-frame clones, some missing. The sample consists of around 100,000 clones, roughly 84% of them appearing once. Regarding time point: pretreatment peripheral blood. Sequencing used PBMCs, obtained around atezolizumab (anti-PD-L1) treatment. These receptor sequences come from a man between 60 and 70 years old with urothelial cancer.

This clone was observed a few times. The V and J genes are TRBV5-1 and TRBJ2-5, with 10 bases identical to TRBD1. Trimming cost V 4 bases and J 4 bases; bases outside gene matches: 7. This CDR3 contains 15 residues. Germline lookup yields CDR1 SGHRS and CDR2 YFSETQ. CDR3 nucleotide sequence: TGCGCCAGCAGCCCTGGGACAGGGGTTACAGAGACCCAGTACTTC. Translation gives CASSPGTGVTETQYF.

The chain has TRBV2 and TRBJ2-7; TRBD1 matches 8 bases. Germline CDR1 SNHLY, CDR2 FYNNEI. V lost 6 bases and J lost 6; bases outside the gene matches: 7. There are 13 residues in the CDR3. Here the CDR3 DNA reads TGTGCCAGCAGGGACAGGGTTATGGGCGAGCAGTACTTC. Its translation is CASRDRVMGEQYF.

V and J are TRBV7-2 and TRBJ2-1, with a possible D match to TRBD2 (6 bases). The CDR3 loop spans 15 amino acids. Deletions cut 5 bases from V and 3 bases from J, with 14 bases between. The germline CDR1 and CDR2 sequences are SGHTA and FQGNSA. The chain's CDR3 is CASSPPGGGYNEQFF. CDR3 bases: TGTGCCAGCAGCCCTCCCGGGGGTGGCTACAATGAGCAGTTCTTC.

This clone was found once. The CDR3 spells CASSDLIRQGVNTEAFF. DNA for the CDR3: TGTGCCAGCAGTGACTTAATACGACAGGGGGTGAACACTGAAGCTTTCTTT. The rearrangement uses TRBV6-4 and TRBJ1-1; TRBD1 matches 9 bases. This CDR3 spans 17 amino acids. The V gene end was trimmed by 1 base and the J gene end by 0 bases; junction bases not matched to a gene: 6. CDR1 is MRHNA, CDR2 SNTAGT, per germline.

In its sample, this clone was seen a few times. The chain uses TRBV6-5 and TRBJ1-2; the match to TRBD1 covers 7 bases. Trimming took 0 bases from V and 4 from J; bases not matched to a gene: 8. The CDR3 is made up of 16 amino acids. CDR1 is MNHEY and CDR2 is SVGAGI in the germline V gene. The CDR3, as DNA: TGTGCCAGCAGTTACTCCGACAGGGCTCAGGGCTATGGCTACACCTTC. Translated, it gives CASSYSDRAQGYGYTF.

The chain is built from TRBV11-3 and TRBJ2-1; 11 nucleotides line up with TRBD2. Germline V lookup: CDR1 SGHNT, CDR2 YENEEA. The CDR3 has 16 residues. V lost 5 bases, J lost 9 bases, and 12 bases stayed unmatched. DNA for the CDR3: TGTGCCAGCAGCCCCCTAGCGGGGGGCGGTGGGAGTGAGCAGTTCTTC. It translates to CASSPLAGGGGSEQFF. Supplemented by reference TRBV11-3 and TRBJ2-1, the full variable domain reads EAGVVQSPRYKIIEKKQPVAFWCNPISGHNTLYWYLQNLGQGPELLIRYENEEAVDDSQLPKDRFSAERLKGVDSTLKIQPAELGDSAVYLCASSPLAGGGGSEQFFGPGTRLTVL.

V usage is TRBV6-6 and J usage is TRBJ1-5, with D perhaps matching TRBD1 (5 bases). With 2 bases removed from V and 2 bases from J, the gap between germline ends came to 13 bases. This CDR3 is 16 amino acids long. Germline CDR1 and CDR2: MNHNY and SVGAGI (reference sequence). As DNA, the CDR3 is TGTGCCAGCAGTTACAGTGATGGGGCACGCAATCAGCCCCAGCATTTT. Protein product: CASSYSDGARNQPQHF.

This chain joins TRBV4-2 and TRBJ1-3, with D possibly TRBD1 on 5 matching bases. Trimming took 0 bases from V and 0 from J, leaving 15 bases between them. Germline CDR1 and CDR2: LGHNA and YNFKEQ. This CDR3 region has 18 residues. CDR3 protein: CASSQDLFRGLSGNTIYF. Written as DNA, the CDR3 is TGTGCCAGCAGCCAAGATCTTTTTAGGGGCCTCTCTGGAAACACCATATATTTT.

This sequence joins TRBV28 and TRBJ2-7; 7 bases are shared with TRBD1. The CDR3 has 13 residues. Germline V gene data show CDR1 as MDHEN and CDR2 as SYDVKM. Trimming removed 3 bases from V and 6 bases from J; junction bases left unmatched: 5. The CDR3 region is CASSFRAGGEQYF. CDR3 DNA: TGTGCCAGCAGTTTCCGGGCAGGGGGCGAGCAGTACTTC.

This chain joins TRBV7-6 and TRBJ2-2, with 9 positions matching TRBD2. The CDR3 totals 16 residues. Germline V lookup: CDR1 SGHVS, CDR2 FNYEAQ. The V and J ends lost 5 bases and 4 bases, in that order; junction bases with no gene match: 8. CDR3 loop: CASSPGGGAGTGELFF. The CDR3 coding sequence is TGTGCCAGCAGCCCTGGCGGGGGGGCGGGCACCGGGGAGCTGTTTTTT.

The chain links TRBV11-3 to TRBJ2-3, with 9 bases fitting TRBD2. V lost 3 bases, J lost 1 base, and 2 bases stayed unmatched. Germline loops: CDR1 SGHNT, CDR2 YENEEA. The CDR3 is 15 residues long. In DNA form, the CDR3 reads TGTGCCAGCAGCTTCTCTAGCGGGGGCACAGATACGCAGTATTTT. It is translated as CASSFSSGGTDTQYF.

The chain uses TRBV9 and TRBJ2-5; 8 nucleotides align to TRBD2. Losses at the gene ends were 0 bases for V and 2 bases for J; bases not matched to a gene: 12. This CDR3 has 18 residues. The V gene's germline CDR1 is SGDLS and CDR2 YYNGEE. The CDR3 here is CASSVGFVGRARQETQYF. CDR3 nucleotides: TGTGCCAGCAGCGTAGGTTTTGTCGGGAGGGCCCGGCAAGAGACCCAGTACTTC.

The V gene is TRBV2, the J gene TRBJ1-4, with 7 bases aligning to TRBD1. The V gene's germline CDR1 is SNHLY and CDR2 FYNNEI. The CDR3 contains 15 residues. With 4 bases clipped from V and 7 bases from J, the junction kept 9 bases outside the gene matches. The CDR3 DNA follows: TGTGCCAGCAGTGTTCAACCTGCAGGGGGTGAAAAACTGTTTTTT. Protein: CASSVQPAGGEKLFF.

The chain combines TRBV25-1 with TRBJ2-3; 7 bases fit TRBD2. The CDR3 has 14 amino acids. CDR1 is MGHDK and CDR2 is SYGVNS in the germline V gene. Trimming at V came to 2 bases and at J to 4 bases, leaving 3 bases not matched to a gene. The CDR3 DNA follows: TGTGCCAGCAGTGAAATCGCGGGAGCAGATACGCAGTATTTT. Amino acid sequence: CASSEIAGADTQYF.

The chain combines TRBV18 with TRBJ2-1; D remains ambiguous. From germline, CDR1 is KGHSH and CDR2 LQKENI. CDR3 length: 12 residues. V was clipped by 3 bases and J by 4 bases, with 4 bases between them. This CDR3 is CASSPLYNEQFF. In DNA form, the CDR3 reads TGTGCCAGCTCACCCTTATACAATGAGCAGTTCTTC.

DNA of the CDR3: TGTGCCAGCAGCTTCTCGGGCGGGCAGAAGGGAAACACCATATATTTT. Its protein product is CASSFSGGQKGNTIYF. V is TRBV5-4 and J is TRBJ1-3; D unresolved. V lost 2 bases and J 4 bases, leaving 16 bases between the germline ends. The germline V gene has CDR1 SGHNT and CDR2 YYREEE (reference sequence). CDR3 length: 16 residues.

The rearrangement joins TRBV27 to TRBJ1-2, with 8 bases aligning to TRBD1. Per germline, CDR1 MNHEY and CDR2 SMNVEV (reference sequence). J was trimmed by 4 bases and V by 5 bases; bases with no gene match: 3. The CDR3 is 13 residues long. In DNA form, the CDR3 reads TGTGCCAGCAGTCTCGGGACAGGCTATGGCTACACCTTC. This gives the protein CASSLGTGYGYTF.

This chain uses TRBV5-1 with TRBJ2-3; 9 bases fit TRBD1. V shed 0 bases and J 6 bases; nucleotides not matched to a gene: 5. Germline CDR1 is SGHRS and CDR2 is YFSETQ. The CDR3 has 15 residues. CDR3 sequence: CASSLAGTGLDTQYF. CDR3 bases: TGCGCCAGCAGCTTGGCCGGGACAGGGCTCGATACGCAGTATTTT.

This clone was detected once. V and J are TRBV5-6 and TRBJ2-7; 12 bases line up with TRBD2. The CDR3 covers 15 residues. Germline trimming cut 3 bases from V and 4 bases from J; bases unmatched to any gene: 5. Germline V gene lookup returns CDR1 SGHDT and CDR2 YYEEEE. The CDR3 reads CASSSTSGSFYEQYF. CDR3 DNA sequence: TGTGCCAGCAGCTCGACTAGCGGGAGTTTTTACGAGCAGTACTTC.

The rearrangement uses TRBV18 and TRBJ2-3, with D perhaps TRBD2 (6 bases). Germline values: CDR1 KGHSH, CDR2 LQKENI. The CDR3 spans 17 residues. Trimming took off 2 bases at V and 10 bases at J, with 25 bases between the two ends. CDR3 region: CASSPFAAGRSGGAQYF. CDR3 DNA: TGTGCCAGCTCACCATTCGCTGCGGGAAGGAGTGGTGGGGCGCAGTATTTT. Full variable domain (missing parts from reference TRBV18 and TRBJ2-3): NAGVMQNPRHLVRRRGQEARLRCSPMKGHSHVYWYRQLPEEGLKFMVYLQKENIIDESGMPKERFSAEFPKEGPSILRIQQVVRGDSAAYFCASSPFAAGRSGGAQYFGPGTRLTVL.

The gene calls are TRBV29-1 and TRBJ1-2; D remains unclear. Trimming cost V 3 bases and J 1 base, with 15 bases left between them. The CDR3 covers 15 residues. Germline V gene lookup returns CDR1 SQVTM and CDR2 ANQGSEA. The CDR3 bases are TGCAGCGTTGACTTAGAGGGATTCTTTAACTATGGCTACACCTTC. This encodes CSVDLEGFFNYGYTF.

This clone was picked up a small number of times. The V call is TRBV5-6, the J call TRBJ1-3; D may be TRBD1 (6 bases). Germline V CDR1 and CDR2: SGHDT, YYEEEE. The CDR3 loop spans 14 amino acids. Deletions cut 7 bases from V and 6 bases from J, with 17 bases between. The CDR3 coding sequence is TGTGCCAGCCAATTGGGGGGGGCCGAAAACACCATATATTTT. As protein: CASQLGGAENTIYF.

The chain has TRBV6-5 and TRBJ2-1; maybe TRBD2 (6 bases). V was clipped by 6 bases and J by 9 bases, with 21 bases between them. The CDR3 loop spans 15 amino acids. Germline assignment: CDR1 MNHEY and CDR2 SVGAGI. CDR3 region: CASSPWRGKVGEQFF. DNA for the CDR3: TGTGCCAGCAGCCCCTGGAGGGGAAAGGTTGGTGAGCAGTTCTTC.

Comment on this clone: This sample also contains other DNA sequences that code for the same CDR3. The CDR3 DNA reads TGTGCCAGCAGTTCCTCTAGCGGCCCTTACGAGCAGTACTTC. Encoded protein: CASSSSSGPYEQYF. The chain combines TRBV7-6 with TRBJ2-7, with 7 bases aligning to TRBD2. CDR1 is SGHVS and CDR2 is FNYEAQ in the germline V gene. This CDR3 spans 14 amino acids. V trimming: 6 bases; J trimming: 4 bases; junction bases outside the gene matches: 9.

This clone was found once. CDR3 DNA: TGTGCCAGCACCGACAGGGATGGGGGTGCCCAGCATTTT. Translation: CASTDRDGGAQHF. V usage is TRBV6-5 and J usage is TRBJ1-5; 7 bases fit TRBD1. V trimming: 7 bases; J trimming: 11 bases; junction bases outside the gene matches: 11. CDR3 size: 13 residues. Germline V gives CDR1 MNHEY, CDR2 SVGAGI.

This clone was recorded a few times. This chain uses TRBV6-6 with TRBJ2-2, with D unresolved. CDR3 length: 12 residues. Looked up from germline, CDR1 is MNHNY and CDR2 is SVGAGI (reference sequence). The V and J ends lost 6 bases and 4 bases respectively, with 6 bases between them. The DNA for the CDR3 is TGTGCCAGCAGGATGAGCACCGGGGAGCTGTTTTTT. Its translation is CASRMSTGELFF.

The chain joins TRBV11-2 to TRBJ2-1; 12 bases line up with TRBD2. There are 16 residues in the CDR3. With 5 bases clipped from V and 2 bases from J, the junction kept 4 bases outside the gene matches. The germline V gene encodes CDR1 SGHAT and CDR2 FQNNGV. For the CDR3, the DNA is TGTGCCAGCAGCGTCCCTAGCGGGGGGGCCTACAATGAGCAGTTCTTC. It encodes CASSVPSGGAYNEQFF.

V usage is TRBV2 and J usage is TRBJ2-7; 8 bases agree with TRBD2. Unmatched junction bases numbered 4, after V lost 1 base and J lost 2 bases. CDR3 length: 15 residues. The germline gives CDR1 SNHLY, CDR2 FYNNEI. CDR3 sequence: CASSEEGLGPYEQYF. In DNA form, the CDR3 reads TGTGCCAGCAGTGAAGAGGGACTAGGTCCCTACGAGCAGTACTTC.

The genes are TRBV5-4 and TRBJ2-5; D might be TRBD2 (6 bases). The V end was cut by 4 bases, the J end by 7 bases, with 14 bases between. The CDR3 spans 13 residues. Germline V gene lookup returns CDR1 SGHNT and CDR2 YYREEE (reference sequence). CDR3 sequence reads: CASSIPSGGTQYF. The CDR3 nucleotides are TGTGCCAGCAGCATTCCTTCCGGGGGGACCCAGTACTTC.

The chain employs TRBV7-9 and TRBJ2-1; D is uncertain. V was pared by 3 bases and J by 7 bases, with 10 bases between. From germline, CDR1 is SEHNR and CDR2 FQNEAQ (reference sequence). There are 13 residues in the CDR3. DNA of the CDR3: TGTGCCAGCAGCTTCCACGAGGATAATGAGCAGTTCTTC. The encoded protein is CASSFHEDNEQFF.

The V gene is TRBV5-1, the J gene TRBJ1-2; D is possibly TRBD1 (6 bases). This CDR3 has 15 residues. Germline lookup yields CDR1 SGHRS and CDR2 YFSETQ. Trimming cost V 0 bases and J 0 bases, with 9 bases left between them. CDR3 nucleotide sequence: TGCGCCAGCAGCTTGGGGACAGCAGCTAACTATGGCTACACCTTC. It specifies CASSLGTAANYGYTF.

The chain recombines TRBV2 with TRBJ1-4; D gene unclear. This CDR3 has 15 amino acids. CDR1 SNHLY and CDR2 FYNNEI come from the germline V gene. V shed 5 bases and J shed 2 bases, with 12 bases lying between them. The DNA for the CDR3 is TGTGCCAGCAGTTCTTTACGGGATACTAATGAAAAACTGTTTTTT. Amino acids: CASSSLRDTNEKLFF.